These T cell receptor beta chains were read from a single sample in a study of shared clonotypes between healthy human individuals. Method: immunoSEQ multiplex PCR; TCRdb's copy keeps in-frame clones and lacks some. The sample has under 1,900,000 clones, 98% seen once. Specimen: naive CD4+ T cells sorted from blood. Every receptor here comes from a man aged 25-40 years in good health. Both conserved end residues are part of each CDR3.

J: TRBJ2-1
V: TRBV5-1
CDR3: CASLPGQGFNEQFF

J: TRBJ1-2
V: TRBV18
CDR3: CASSPSGDPYGYTF

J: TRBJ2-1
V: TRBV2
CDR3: CASSEFRGAGEQFF

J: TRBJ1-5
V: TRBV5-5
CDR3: CASSLASGNQPQHF

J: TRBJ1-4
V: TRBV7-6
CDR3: CASSLAATGVNEKLFF

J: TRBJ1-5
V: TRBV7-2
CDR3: CASSLVPNQPQHF

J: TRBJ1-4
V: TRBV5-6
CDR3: CASSLRQGLEKLFF

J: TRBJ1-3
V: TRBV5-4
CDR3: CASSLKDPYSGNTIYF

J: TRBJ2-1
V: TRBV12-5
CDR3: CASGLGNLAGDNEQFF

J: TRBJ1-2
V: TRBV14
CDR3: CASSPGQKGLGGYTF

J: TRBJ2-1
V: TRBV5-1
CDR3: CASSFKTSGYNEQFF

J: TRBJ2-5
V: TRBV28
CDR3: CATGETQYF

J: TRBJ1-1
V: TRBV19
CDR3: CAANSVDTEAFF

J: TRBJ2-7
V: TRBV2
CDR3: CASSDGTSGTYEQYF

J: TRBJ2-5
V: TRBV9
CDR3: CASSAGLAGGETQYF

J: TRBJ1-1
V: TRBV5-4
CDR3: CASSFQLQNPNTEAFF

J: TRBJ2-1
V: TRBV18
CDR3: CASSPGILTYNEQFF

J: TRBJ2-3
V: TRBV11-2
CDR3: CASSLLWGPKTRTDTQYF

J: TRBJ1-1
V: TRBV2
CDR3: CASSTRGNTEAFF

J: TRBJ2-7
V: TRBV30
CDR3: CAWSVPPGSEQYF

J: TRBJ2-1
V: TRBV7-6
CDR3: CASSLVIPAGDEAEQFF

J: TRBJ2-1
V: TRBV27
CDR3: CASSFLGQGPYNEQFF

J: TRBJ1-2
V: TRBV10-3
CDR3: CAINEQANYGYTF

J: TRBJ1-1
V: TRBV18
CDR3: CASSPKDRATEAFF

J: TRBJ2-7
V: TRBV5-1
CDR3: CASSLRSIYEQYF

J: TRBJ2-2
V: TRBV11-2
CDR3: CASSLVATGELFF

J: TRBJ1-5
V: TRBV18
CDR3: CASSLLEQDGREAQHF

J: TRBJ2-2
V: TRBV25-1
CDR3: CANLWRGNTGELFF

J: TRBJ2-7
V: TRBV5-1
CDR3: CASSADRGFNEQYF

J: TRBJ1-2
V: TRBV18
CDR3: CASSPGQTNYGYTF

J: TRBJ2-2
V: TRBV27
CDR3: CASRLYRGSPYTGELFF

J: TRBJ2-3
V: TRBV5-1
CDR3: CASSLAGTGYSDTQYF

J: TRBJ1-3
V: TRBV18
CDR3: CASSPLAQGGPELNTIYF

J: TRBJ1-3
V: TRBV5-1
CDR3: CASSRDGTGSGNTIYF

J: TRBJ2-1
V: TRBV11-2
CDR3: CASSHLGGHEQFF

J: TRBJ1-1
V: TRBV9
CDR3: CASSYGTGEVAFF

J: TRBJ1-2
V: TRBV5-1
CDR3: CASSRAGTSNYGYTF

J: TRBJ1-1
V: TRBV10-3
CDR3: CAISPRTDTEAFF

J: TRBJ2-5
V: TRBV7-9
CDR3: CASSLRYQETQYF

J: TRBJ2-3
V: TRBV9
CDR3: CASSGADTQYF

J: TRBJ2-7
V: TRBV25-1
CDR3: CASSESKRASYEQYF

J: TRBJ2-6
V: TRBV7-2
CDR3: CASSLYSGASGANVLTF

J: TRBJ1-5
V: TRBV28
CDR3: CASSLFRDRLNQPQHF

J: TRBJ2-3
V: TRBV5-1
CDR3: CASRGTGRGDTQYF

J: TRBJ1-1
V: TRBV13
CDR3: CASSPRGGTEAFF

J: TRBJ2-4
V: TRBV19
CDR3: CASTGVAKNIQYF

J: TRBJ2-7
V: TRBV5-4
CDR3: CASSLGGDYEQYF

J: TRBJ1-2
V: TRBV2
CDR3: CASTPKRGGYLYGYTF

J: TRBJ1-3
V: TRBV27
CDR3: CASSLKGSGNTIYF

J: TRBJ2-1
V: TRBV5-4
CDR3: CASSFRQLHNEQFF

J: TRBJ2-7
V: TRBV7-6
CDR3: CASSLGGLSGTYEQYF

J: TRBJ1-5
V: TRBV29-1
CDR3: CSVQTPGSGQPQHF

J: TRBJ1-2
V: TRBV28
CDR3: CASSPSGVNYGYTF

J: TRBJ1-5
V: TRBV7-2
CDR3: CASSLGADQPQHF

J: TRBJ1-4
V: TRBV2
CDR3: CASTGMTGRNEKLFF

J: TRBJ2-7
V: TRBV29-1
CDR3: CSVATAPYEQYF

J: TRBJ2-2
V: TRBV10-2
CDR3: CATHDSGRRDSNTGELFF

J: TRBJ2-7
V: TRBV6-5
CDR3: CASSYKGDRDEQYF

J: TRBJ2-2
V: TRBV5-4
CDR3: CASRWRGDPNTGELFF